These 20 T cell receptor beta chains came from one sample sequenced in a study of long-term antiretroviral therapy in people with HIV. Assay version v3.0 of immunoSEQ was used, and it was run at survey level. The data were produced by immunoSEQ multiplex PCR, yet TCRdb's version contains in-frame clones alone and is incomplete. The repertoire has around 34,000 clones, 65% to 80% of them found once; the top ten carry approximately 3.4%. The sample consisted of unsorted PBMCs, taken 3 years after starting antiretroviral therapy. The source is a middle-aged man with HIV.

The CDR3 reads CASSMITGGNQPQHF. In DNA, the CDR3 is TGTGCCAGTAGTATGATCACAGGGGGCAATCAGCCCCAGCATTTT. The V and J genes are TRBV19 and TRBJ1-5; 7 positions agree with TRBD1. Trimming cost V 3 bases and J 2 bases; bases outside gene matches: 4. Germline assignment: CDR1 LNHDA and CDR2 SQIVND (reference sequence). The CDR3 totals 15 residues.

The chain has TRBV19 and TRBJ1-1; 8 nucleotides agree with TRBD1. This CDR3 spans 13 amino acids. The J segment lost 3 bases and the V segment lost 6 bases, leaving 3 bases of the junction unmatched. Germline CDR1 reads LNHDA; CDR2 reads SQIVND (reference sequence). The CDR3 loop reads CASSRGQDTEAFF. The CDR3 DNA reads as TGTGCCAGTAGCCGGGGACAGGACACTGAAGCTTTCTTT.

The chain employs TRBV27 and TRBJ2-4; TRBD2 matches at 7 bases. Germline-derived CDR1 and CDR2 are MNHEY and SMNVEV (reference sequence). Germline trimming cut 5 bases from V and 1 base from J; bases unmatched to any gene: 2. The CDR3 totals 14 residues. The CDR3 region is CASSMTSAKNIQYF. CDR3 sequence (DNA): TGTGCCAGCAGTATGACTAGCGCCAAAAACATTCAGTACTTC.

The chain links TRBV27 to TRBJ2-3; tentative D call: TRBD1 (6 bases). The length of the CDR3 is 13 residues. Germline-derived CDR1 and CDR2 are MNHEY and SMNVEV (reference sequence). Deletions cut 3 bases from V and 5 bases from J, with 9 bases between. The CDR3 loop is CASSLSRGDTQYF. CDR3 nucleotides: TGTGCCAGCAGTTTGTCCAGGGGAGATACGCAGTATTTT.

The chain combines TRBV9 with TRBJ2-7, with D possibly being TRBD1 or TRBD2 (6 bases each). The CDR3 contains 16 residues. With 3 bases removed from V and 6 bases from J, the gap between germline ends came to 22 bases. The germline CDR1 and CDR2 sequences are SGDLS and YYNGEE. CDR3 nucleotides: TGTGCCAGCAGCGGTGGGGGGTCGGGACTCAGGGGCGAGCAGTACTTC. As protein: CASSGGGSGLRGEQYF.

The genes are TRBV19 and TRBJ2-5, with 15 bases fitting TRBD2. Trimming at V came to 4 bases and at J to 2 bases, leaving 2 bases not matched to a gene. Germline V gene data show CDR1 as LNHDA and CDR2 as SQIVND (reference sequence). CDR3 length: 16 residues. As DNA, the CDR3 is TGTGCCAGTAGTAGGGGACTAGCGGGGGGTCAAGAGACCCAGTACTTC. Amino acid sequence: CASSRGLAGGQETQYF.

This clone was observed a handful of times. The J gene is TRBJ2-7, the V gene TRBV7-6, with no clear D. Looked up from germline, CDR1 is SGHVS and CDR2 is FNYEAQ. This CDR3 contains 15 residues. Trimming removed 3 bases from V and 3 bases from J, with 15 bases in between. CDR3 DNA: TGTGCCAGCAGCTTTGAGGCAAGCTCCGACTACGAGCAGTACTTC. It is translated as CASSFEASSDYEQYF.

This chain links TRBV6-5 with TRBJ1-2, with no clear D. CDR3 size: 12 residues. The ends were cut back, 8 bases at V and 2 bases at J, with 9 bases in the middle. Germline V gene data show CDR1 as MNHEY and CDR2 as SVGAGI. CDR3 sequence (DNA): TGTGCCAGCCGCGGCAGGAACTATGGCTACACCTTC. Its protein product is CASRGRNYGYTF.

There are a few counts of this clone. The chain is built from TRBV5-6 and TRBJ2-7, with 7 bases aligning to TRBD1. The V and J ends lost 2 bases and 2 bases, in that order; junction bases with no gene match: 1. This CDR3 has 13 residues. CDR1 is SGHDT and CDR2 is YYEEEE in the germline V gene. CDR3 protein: CASSFGTAYEQYF. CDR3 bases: TGTGCCAGCAGCTTCGGGACAGCCTACGAGCAGTACTTC.

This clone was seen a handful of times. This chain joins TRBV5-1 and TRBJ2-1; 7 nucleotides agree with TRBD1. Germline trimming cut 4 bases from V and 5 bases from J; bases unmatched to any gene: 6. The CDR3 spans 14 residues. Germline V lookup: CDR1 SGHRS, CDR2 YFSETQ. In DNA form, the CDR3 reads TGCGCCAGCAGCCGGCGACAGGGAAACAATGAGCAGTTCTTC. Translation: CASSRRQGNNEQFF.

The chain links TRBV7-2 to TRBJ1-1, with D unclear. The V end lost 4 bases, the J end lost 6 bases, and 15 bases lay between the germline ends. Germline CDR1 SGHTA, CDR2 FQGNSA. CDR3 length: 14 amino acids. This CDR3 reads CASSSGRLRAEAFF. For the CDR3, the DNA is TGTGCCAGCAGCTCCGGACGGCTGAGGGCTGAAGCTTTCTTT. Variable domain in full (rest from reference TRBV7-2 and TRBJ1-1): GAGVSQSPSNKVTEKGKDVELRCDPISGHTALYWYRQSLGQGLEFLIYFQGNSAPDKSGLPSDRFSAERTGGSVSTLTIQRTQQEDSAVYLCASSSGRLRAEAFFGQGTRLTVV.

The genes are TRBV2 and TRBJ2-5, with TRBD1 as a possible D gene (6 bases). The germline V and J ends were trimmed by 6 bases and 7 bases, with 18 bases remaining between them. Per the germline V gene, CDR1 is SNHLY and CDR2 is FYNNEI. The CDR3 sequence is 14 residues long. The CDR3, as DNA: TGTGCCAGCAGGCCCGACGCTAGCAGGGGGACCCAGTACTTC. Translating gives CASRPDASRGTQYF.

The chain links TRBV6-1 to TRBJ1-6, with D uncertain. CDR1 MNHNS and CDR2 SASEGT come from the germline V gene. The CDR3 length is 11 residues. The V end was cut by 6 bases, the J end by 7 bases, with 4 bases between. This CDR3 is CASRENSPLHF. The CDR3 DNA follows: TGTGCCAGCAGGGAGAATTCACCCCTCCACTTT.

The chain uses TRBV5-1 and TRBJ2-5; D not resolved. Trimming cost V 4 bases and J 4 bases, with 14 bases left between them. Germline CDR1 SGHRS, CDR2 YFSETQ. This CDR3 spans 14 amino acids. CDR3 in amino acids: CASSPHKVGETQYF. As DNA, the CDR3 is TGCGCCAGCAGCCCCCACAAGGTAGGAGAGACCCAGTACTTC.

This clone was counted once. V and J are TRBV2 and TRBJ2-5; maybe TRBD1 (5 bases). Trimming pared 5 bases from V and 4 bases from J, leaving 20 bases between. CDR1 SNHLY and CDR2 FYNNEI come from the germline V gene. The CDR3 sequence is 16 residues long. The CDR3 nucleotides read TGTGCCAGCAGTAACGGGTTGTCTACGCAGGGAGAGACCCAGTACTTC. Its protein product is CASSNGLSTQGETQYF.

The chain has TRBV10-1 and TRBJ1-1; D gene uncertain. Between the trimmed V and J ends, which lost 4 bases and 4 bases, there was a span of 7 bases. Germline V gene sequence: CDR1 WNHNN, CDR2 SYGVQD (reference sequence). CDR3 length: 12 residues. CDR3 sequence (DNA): TGCGCCAGCAGTGGCTTAGGCACTGAAGCTTTCTTT. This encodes CASSGLGTEAFF.

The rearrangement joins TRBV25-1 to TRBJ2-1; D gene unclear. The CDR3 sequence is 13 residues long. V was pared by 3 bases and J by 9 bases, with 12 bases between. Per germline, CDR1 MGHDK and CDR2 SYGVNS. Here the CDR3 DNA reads TGTGCCAGCAGTGACCCCGGCTCGCTTGAGCAGTTCTTC. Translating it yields CASSDPGSLEQFF.

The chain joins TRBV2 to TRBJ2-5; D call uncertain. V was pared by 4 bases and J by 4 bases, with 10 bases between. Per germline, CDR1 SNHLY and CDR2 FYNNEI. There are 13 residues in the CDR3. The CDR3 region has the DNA TGTGCCAGCAGTGGACACCCCCGAGAGACCCAGTACTTC. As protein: CASSGHPRETQYF.

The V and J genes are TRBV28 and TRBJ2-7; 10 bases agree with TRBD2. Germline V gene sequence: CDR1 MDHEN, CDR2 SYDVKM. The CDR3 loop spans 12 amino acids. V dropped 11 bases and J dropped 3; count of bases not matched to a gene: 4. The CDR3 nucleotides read TGTGCCTGCGGGACTAGCGACTACGAGCAGTACTTC. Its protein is CACGTSDYEQYF.

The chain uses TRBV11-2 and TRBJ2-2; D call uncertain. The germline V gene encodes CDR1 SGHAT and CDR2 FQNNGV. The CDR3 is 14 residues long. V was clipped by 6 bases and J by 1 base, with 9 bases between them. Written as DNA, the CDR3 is TGTGCCAGCAGGCTGACGGTGAACACCGGGGAGCTGTTTTTT. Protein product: CASRLTVNTGELFF.